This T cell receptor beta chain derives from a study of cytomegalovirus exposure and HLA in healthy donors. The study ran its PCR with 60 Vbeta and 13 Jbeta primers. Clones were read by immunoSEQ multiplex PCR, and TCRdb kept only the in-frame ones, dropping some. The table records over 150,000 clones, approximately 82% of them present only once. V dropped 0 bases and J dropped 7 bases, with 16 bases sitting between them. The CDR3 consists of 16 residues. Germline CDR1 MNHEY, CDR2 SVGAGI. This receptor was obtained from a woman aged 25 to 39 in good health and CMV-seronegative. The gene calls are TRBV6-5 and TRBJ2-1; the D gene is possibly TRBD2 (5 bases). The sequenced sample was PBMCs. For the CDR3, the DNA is TGTGCCAGCAGTTACTCGAGGGTGGGTGGTTATAATGAGCAGTTCTTC. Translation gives CASSYSRVGGYNEQFF.